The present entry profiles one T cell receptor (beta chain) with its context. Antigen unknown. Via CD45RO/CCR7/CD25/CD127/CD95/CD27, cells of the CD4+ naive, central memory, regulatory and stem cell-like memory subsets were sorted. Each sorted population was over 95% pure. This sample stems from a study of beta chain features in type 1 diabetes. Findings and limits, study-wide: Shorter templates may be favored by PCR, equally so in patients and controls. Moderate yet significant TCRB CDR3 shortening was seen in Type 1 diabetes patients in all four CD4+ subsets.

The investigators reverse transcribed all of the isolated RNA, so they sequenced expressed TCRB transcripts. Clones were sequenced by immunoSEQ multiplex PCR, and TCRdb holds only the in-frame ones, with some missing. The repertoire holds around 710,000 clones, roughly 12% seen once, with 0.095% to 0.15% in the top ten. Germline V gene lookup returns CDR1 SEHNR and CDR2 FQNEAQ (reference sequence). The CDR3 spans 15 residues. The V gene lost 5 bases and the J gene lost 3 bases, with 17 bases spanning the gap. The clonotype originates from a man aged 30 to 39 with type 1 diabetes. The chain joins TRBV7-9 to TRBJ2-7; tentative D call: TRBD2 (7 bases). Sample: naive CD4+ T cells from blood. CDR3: CASSPFEGGIYEQYF. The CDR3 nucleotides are TGTGCCAGCAGCCCCTTTGAGGGGGGGATCTACGAGCAGTACTTC.